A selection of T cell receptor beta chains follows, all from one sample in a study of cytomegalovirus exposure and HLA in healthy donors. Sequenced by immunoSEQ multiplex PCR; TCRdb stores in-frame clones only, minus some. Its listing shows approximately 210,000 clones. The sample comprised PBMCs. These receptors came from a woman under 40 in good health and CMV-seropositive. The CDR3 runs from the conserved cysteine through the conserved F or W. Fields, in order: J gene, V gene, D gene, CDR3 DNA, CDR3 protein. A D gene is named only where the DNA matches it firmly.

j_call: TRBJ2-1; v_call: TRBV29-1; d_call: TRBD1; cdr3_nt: TGCAGCGTAGGGGGACAGGGGAACAATGAGCAGTTCTTC; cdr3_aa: CSVGGQGNNEQFF
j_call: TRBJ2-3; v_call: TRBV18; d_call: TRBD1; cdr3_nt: TGTGCCAGCTCCCACGGGCGACAGGGGGCGACAGATACGCAGTATTTT; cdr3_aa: CASSHGRQGATDTQYF
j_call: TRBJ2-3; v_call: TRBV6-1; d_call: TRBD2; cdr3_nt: TGTGCCAGCAGTGAAGGGGGCGGGGGGGCCGCAGATACGCAGTATTTT; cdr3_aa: CASSEGGGGAADTQYF
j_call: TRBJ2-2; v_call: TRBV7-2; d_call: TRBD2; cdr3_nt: TGTGCCAGCAGCTCACGGGGGGGCGGGGAGCTGTTTTTT; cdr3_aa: CASSSRGGGELFF
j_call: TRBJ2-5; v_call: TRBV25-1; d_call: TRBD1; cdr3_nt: TGTGCCAGCAGTGAAGCGGGACAGGGGGCAGGAGAGACCCAGTACTTC; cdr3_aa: CASSEAGQGAGETQYF
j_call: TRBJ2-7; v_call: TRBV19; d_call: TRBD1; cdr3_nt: TGTGCCAGTAGTGCACAAAAGACAGGGGGCACCTACGAGCAGTACTTC; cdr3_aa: CASSAQKTGGTYEQYF
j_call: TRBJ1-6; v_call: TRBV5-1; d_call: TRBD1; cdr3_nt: TGCGCCAGCAGCCCGGGACAGGGCCCTTCACCCCTCCACTTT; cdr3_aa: CASSPGQGPSPLHF
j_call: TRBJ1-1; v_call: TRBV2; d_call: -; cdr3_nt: TGTGCCAGCAGTGAGGGCCTCTCAAGGGGTTTGGGTGAAGCTTTCTTT; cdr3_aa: CASSEGLSRGLGEAFF
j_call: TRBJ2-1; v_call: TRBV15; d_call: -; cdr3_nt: TGTGCCACCAGCAGCGGACAGTACGAACAGTTCTTC; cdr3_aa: CATSSGQYEQFF
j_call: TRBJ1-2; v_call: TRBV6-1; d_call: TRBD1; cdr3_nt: TGTGCCAGCAGAGACGACAGGGCCTATGGCTACACCTTC; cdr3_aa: CASRDDRAYGYTF
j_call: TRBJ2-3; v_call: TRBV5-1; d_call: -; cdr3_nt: TGCGCCAGCAGCTTGCCAGCGAGCACAGATACGCAGTATTTT; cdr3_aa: CASSLPASTDTQYF
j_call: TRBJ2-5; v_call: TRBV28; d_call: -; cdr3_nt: TGTGCCAGCAGTTTACCGGGGGTTGGAAAGACCCAGTACTTC; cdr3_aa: CASSLPGVGKTQYF
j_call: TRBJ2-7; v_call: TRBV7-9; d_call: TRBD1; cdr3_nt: TGTGCCAGCAGCCCAGGACAGGGTGGGCAGTACTTC; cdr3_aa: CASSPGQGGQYF
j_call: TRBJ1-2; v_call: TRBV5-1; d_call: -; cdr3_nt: TGCGCCAGCAGCTTGGGGGGGGACTATGGCTACACCTTC; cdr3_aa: CASSLGGDYGYTF